A single sample gave rise to the 4 T cell receptor beta chains below, sequenced in a study of chemoradiotherapy in HPV16-positive cancers. Assay: immunoSEQ multiplex PCR; the TCRdb copy retains only in-frame clones and omits some. The sample includes over 8,000 clones, roughly 86% of them seen just once. The sample consisted of blood, taken from a patient who underwent chemoradiotherapy. The receptors were sampled from a human donor with HPV-associated anogenital cancer.

The rearrangement links TRBV30 to TRBJ1-2, with 7 bases matching TRBD1. This CDR3 contains 14 residues. Per germline, CDR1 GTSNPN and CDR2 SVGIG (reference sequence). V lost 6 bases, J lost 4 bases, and 11 bases stayed unmatched. The CDR3 loop reads CACSGTGDFYGYTF. Here the CDR3 DNA reads TGTGCCTGTTCGGGAACAGGGGACTTCTATGGCTACACCTTC. The entire variable domain, with the rest obtained from reference TRBV30 and TRBJ1-2, is as follows: SQTIHQWPATLVQPVGSPLSLECTVEGTSNPNLYWYRQAAGRGLQLLFYSVGIGQISSEVPQNLSASRPQDRQFILSSKKLLLSDSGFYLCACSGTGDFYGYTFGSGTRLTVV.

This clone was observed once. This rearrangement joins TRBV13 to TRBJ2-7, with 8 bases aligning to TRBD2. The CDR3 totals 15 residues. V gave up 0 bases and J gave up 4 bases; unmatched junction bases: 5. Per germline, CDR1 PRHDT and CDR2 FYEKMQ (reference sequence). For the CDR3, the DNA is TGTGCCAGCAGCTTAGGCGGGGGGGCCCGGTACGAGCAGTACTTC. Its translation is CASSLGGGARYEQYF.

V gene TRBV19 combines with J gene TRBJ1-6; 7 nucleotides line up with TRBD1. Germline V gene data show CDR1 as LNHDA and CDR2 as SQIVND (reference sequence). With 9 bases clipped from V and 7 bases from J, the junction kept 12 bases outside the gene matches. CDR3 length equals 15 residues. The DNA for the CDR3 is TGTGCCAGCTCCGGATCAGGGGGACAGAATTCACCCCTCCACTTT. Protein sequence: CASSGSGGQNSPLHF.

CDR3 DNA: TGTGCCACCGCTTGGGACACATCCTACGAGCAGTACTTC. Amino acid sequence: CATAWDTSYEQYF. V usage is TRBV10-3 and J usage is TRBJ2-7; tentatively, D is TRBD1 (6 bases). Germline CDR1 and CDR2: ENHRY and SYGVKD. With 10 bases removed from V and 1 base from J, the gap between germline ends came to 14 bases. The CDR3 has 13 residues.